The source of this T cell receptor beta chain is a study of blood T cell repertoires in COVID-19 (TCRdb year 2020). Study-level background: Samples from collaborators originated in the United States, Italy and Spain and spanned both the acute and convalescent phases of COVID-19. The prospective study material was composed of cDNA or gDNA derived from T cells, B-cell-depleted T cells, or PBMCs. Subjects who had been exposed to COVID-19, were actively infected with it, or had recovered from it provided the deeply sampled blood TCRbeta repertoires that made up the dataset. Sample metadata almost always included a de-identified subject ID, COVID-19 status, age in years and sex. Samples were obtained from the ongoing ImmuneRACE study (first 160 participants) and from roughly 1,300 subjects provided by 6 global collaborators. A freely available public database, intended as a resource for researchers studying the immune response to SARS-CoV-2, is where the repertoires were released. Where available, HLA class I and class II types were taken from metadata supplied by the sample provider and were not determined by assay-based typing.

The CDR3 covers 17 residues, taking in both the cysteine and the phenylalanine. Only the CDR3 portion is preserved as DNA: 51 bases, with reading frame beginning at the first base. CDR1 and CDR2 are read off the germline V gene (reference sequence) as LNHDA and SQIVND. The germline V end is reduced by 1 base and the J end by 4 bases; junction bases left unmatched: 5. Points on this clone: Its antigen is still unknown. No base quality values were provided; no much bigger clone lies one nucleotide off.

Each collaborating institution followed its own protocols to collect whole blood in K2EDTA tubes. For TCRbeta analysis, collaborator samples were shipped as frozen whole blood, as isolated PBMCs, or as DNA extracted from either sample type. The immunoSEQ Assay, a bias-controlled multiplex PCR, was used to amplify TCRbeta CDR3 regions from genomic DNA. As for the original processing: Nucleated cell counts per sample were estimated from amplification of reference gene primers within the assay. Sequence reads were collapsed and filtered to measure the absolute abundance of every unique TCRbeta CDR3 rearrangement. For each sample, productive Simpson clonality was calculated as the square root of Simpson's diversity index over productive rearrangements. This immuneACCESS table, as held by TCRdb, lists in-frame sequences with V and J called but not all clones. Of the missing ones, under half trace to an unresolved V gene in checked studies; the others have no known cause. D and trimming were read from the DNA, whereas the V and J calls and clone size are those reported in that table. The sample table holds 20,000 to 25,000 clones, of which 88% were seen once. The ten biggest clones cover roughly 10% of the sample.

General study outcomes and caveats: Clinical and demographic metadata were provided uncurated, with the amount varying by source and participant.

Sequencing used peripheral blood. The chain is encoded by TRBV19 joined to TRBJ2-3; 13 bases in the junction line up with TRBD2. The origin of this receptor is a human donor in a cohort sampled during active COVID-19. The donor label of this sample is uncertain. The DNA sequence reads TGTGCCAGTAGTATAGGGACTAGCGGGAGTTTCGCAGATACGCAGTATTTT. Translation gives CASSIGTSGSFADTQYF.